This entry lists 27 T cell receptor beta chains sequenced from one sample in a study of cytomegalovirus exposure and HLA in healthy donors. In the PCR, 60 Vbeta and 13 Jbeta primers were used. TCRdb's table, derived via immunoSEQ multiplex PCR, lists solely in-frame clones and lacks some. The table has some 150,000 clones, roughly three quarters seen once. Sample: PBMCs. Every receptor here comes from a male donor in good health and CMV-seronegative.

The gene calls are TRBV4-1 and TRBJ2-5; a possible D gene is TRBD2 (5 bases). Germline-derived CDR1 and CDR2 are MGHRA and YSYEKL. The CDR3 is made up of 14 amino acids. V was trimmed by 0 bases and J by 4 bases, leaving 9 bases between them. The CDR3: CASSQDRDLETQYF. CDR3 sequence (DNA): TGCGCCAGCAGCCAAGACCGGGATTTAGAGACCCAGTACTTC.

V gene TRBV7-9 combines with J gene TRBJ1-3; 7 nucleotides match TRBD1. The junction had 8 bases not matched to a gene; V was cut back by 5 bases and J by 4 bases. This CDR3 is built from 15 residues. CDR1 SEHNR and CDR2 FQNEAQ come from the germline V gene (reference sequence). The CDR3 reads CASSVGTEGGNTIYF. DNA for the CDR3: TGTGCCAGCAGCGTCGGGACAGAGGGAGGAAACACCATATATTTT.

The chain uses TRBV27 and TRBJ1-6; 8 bases are shared with TRBD1. This CDR3 has 14 amino acids. J gave up 10 bases and V 5 bases, and 7 bases lay outside the gene matches. Germline loops: CDR1 MNHEY, CDR2 SMNVEV (reference sequence). CDR3 loop: CASSPGTGASPLHF. CDR3 sequence (DNA): TGTGCCAGCAGTCCGGGGACAGGCGCCTCACCCCTCCACTTT.

The genes are TRBV5-4 and TRBJ2-7; possibly TRBD2 for D (6 bases). Between the trimmed V and J ends, which lost 2 bases and 2 bases, there was a span of 17 bases. The CDR3 contains 16 residues. Germline V gene data show CDR1 as SGHNT and CDR2 as YYREEE (reference sequence). The CDR3 DNA follows: TGTGCCAGCAGCTTATCGGGTCTAGCGAGTCCCTACGAGCAGTACTTC. Translating gives CASSLSGLASPYEQYF.

The genes are TRBV9 and TRBJ2-1; D unclear. This CDR3 is built from 15 residues. V was cut by 0 bases and J by 4 bases, with 11 bases left in between. Germline CDR1 reads SGDLS; CDR2 reads YYNGEE. In DNA form, the CDR3 reads TGTGCCAGCAGCGTAGACTACTTGGGTTACAATGAGCAGTTCTTC. Translating gives CASSVDYLGYNEQFF.

V gene TRBV7-9 combines with J gene TRBJ2-5; 8 bases align to TRBD1. The CDR3 is 16 residues long. Germline lookup yields CDR1 SEHNR and CDR2 FQNEAQ (reference sequence). After removal of 3 bases from V and 4 bases from J, the junction contained 10 bases not matched to a gene. CDR3 sequence reads: CASSLSWDRRRETQYF. The CDR3 DNA follows: TGTGCCAGCAGCTTGTCTTGGGACAGGCGTAGAGAGACCCAGTACTTC.

The chain combines TRBV19 with TRBJ1-1; D not resolved. V lost 8 bases to trimming and J lost 0 bases, with 13 bases between them. Germline values: CDR1 LNHDA, CDR2 SQIVND (reference sequence). The CDR3 loop spans 14 amino acids. The CDR3 reads CASGPRRLNTEAFF. CDR3 DNA sequence: TGTGCCAGTGGGCCACGGAGGTTGAACACTGAAGCTTTCTTT.

The rearrangement uses TRBV27 and TRBJ2-1; no clear D. The CDR3 runs 12 residues. Germline V gene data show CDR1 as MNHEY and CDR2 as SMNVEV (reference sequence). V gave up 1 base and J gave up 9 bases, with 7 bases separating them. The CDR3 loop is CASSLFGSEQFF. The CDR3 nucleotides are TGTGCCAGCAGTTTATTCGGGTCTGAGCAGTTCTTC.

The rearrangement uses TRBV30 and TRBJ2-7; the match to TRBD1 covers 7 bases. V trimming: 3 bases; J trimming: 2 bases; junction bases outside the gene matches: 7. This CDR3 is built from 14 residues. Germline V lookup: CDR1 GTSNPN, CDR2 SVGIG (reference sequence). In DNA form, the CDR3 reads TGTGCCTGGAGCGACAGGGTGAGGACCTACGAGCAGTACTTC. This sequence encodes CAWSDRVRTYEQYF.

The chain couples TRBV20-1 to TRBJ1-6, with D hard to call. The V gene's germline CDR1 is DFQATT and CDR2 SNEGSKA (reference sequence). Trimming pared 6 bases from V and 11 bases from J, leaving 11 bases between. This CDR3 comprises 11 residues. CDR3 sequence (DNA): TGCAGTGCGGGAGACCTGGCACCCCTCCACTTT. Its translation is CSAGDLAPLHF.

The gene calls are TRBV2 and TRBJ1-5, with 7 bases aligning to TRBD1. There are 16 residues in the CDR3. Germline CDR1 is SNHLY and CDR2 is FYNNEI. With 7 bases clipped from V and 0 bases from J, the junction kept 9 bases outside the gene matches. For the CDR3, the DNA is TGTGCCAGCAATCCGACAGGGCTATATAGCAATCAGCCCCAGCATTTT. Translated, it gives CASNPTGLYSNQPQHF.

This chain joins TRBV5-1 and TRBJ1-2; TRBD1 is a possible D gene (6 bases). Trimming cost V 4 bases and J 6 bases, with 16 bases left between them. From germline, CDR1 is SGHRS and CDR2 YFSETQ. This CDR3 has 14 residues. DNA of the CDR3: TGCGCCAGCAGCGACTTACAGGGCGCTCATGGCTACACCTTC. It codes for CASSDLQGAHGYTF.

J is TRBJ2-7 and V is TRBV1; the DNA was not compared with TRBD2, the D call given in the table. TRBV1 corresponds to a pseudogene. CDR3 size: 16 residues. This CDR3 reads CTSSQLAGPSSYEQYF. CDR3 DNA: TGCACCAGCAGCCAACTAGCGGGTCCTAGCTCCTACGAGCAGTACTTC.

Only a few counts were recorded for this clone. The rearrangement joins TRBV5-8 to TRBJ2-7, with D perhaps TRBD2 (6 bases). The germline V and J ends were trimmed by 4 bases and 3 bases, with 17 bases remaining between them. The CDR3 runs 15 residues. Germline lookup yields CDR1 SGHTS and CDR2 YDEGEE. CDR3 protein: CASSLQGPGLYEQYF. As DNA, the CDR3 is TGTGCCAGCAGCCTTCAGGGACCGGGACTCTACGAGCAGTACTTC.

This clone was observed a single time. The chain joins TRBV4-1 to TRBJ2-5; 8 bases are a match to TRBD2. CDR1 and CDR2 from the germline V gene are MGHRA and YSYEKL. The CDR3 spans 17 residues. Trimming cost V 2 bases and J 1 base; bases outside gene matches: 9. This CDR3 reads CASSQMGASGSQETQYF. CDR3 DNA sequence: TGCGCCAGCAGCCAAATGGGAGCTAGCGGGTCCCAAGAGACCCAGTACTTC.

The chain carries TRBV6-5 and TRBJ2-5; perhaps TRBD1 as D (6 bases). The J call could be wrong; TRBJ2-7 is a better fit for the DNA end. This CDR3 has 14 residues. Germline assignment: CDR1 MNHEY and CDR2 SVGAGI. The CDR3: CASSPPGQTYEQYF. DNA for the CDR3: TGTGCCAGCAGTCCGCCGGGACAAACCTACGAGCAGTACTTC.

This chain joins TRBV11-2 and TRBJ1-3; D is uncertain. The germline gives CDR1 SGHAT, CDR2 FQNNGV. The CDR3 contains 15 residues. V was cut by 1 base and J by 0 bases, with 7 bases left in between. The CDR3 loop reads CASSLGGYSGNTIYF. CDR3 bases: TGTGCCAGCAGCTTAGGAGGATACTCTGGAAACACCATATATTTT.

This chain connects TRBV10-3 to TRBJ1-4; D unresolved. This CDR3 is 12 amino acids long. Germline CDR1 reads ENHRY; CDR2 reads SYGVKD. V was cut by 6 bases and J by 7 bases, with 9 bases left in between. CDR3 loop: CAISPTGEKLFF. CDR3 DNA sequence: TGTGCCATCAGCCCGACTGGTGAAAAACTGTTTTTT.

The CDR3 is CASSLAGGQGLNEQFF. Here the CDR3 DNA reads TGTGCCAGCAGCTTAGCGGGTGGGCAGGGGCTCAATGAGCAGTTCTTC. The V and J genes are TRBV11-3 and TRBJ2-1; a weak D match, TRBD1 (6 bases). This CDR3 spans 16 amino acids. Between the trimmed V and J ends, which lost 1 base and 6 bases, there was a span of 16 bases. The germline V gene encodes CDR1 SGHNT and CDR2 YENEEA.

The J gene is TRBJ2-7, the V gene TRBV11-2; 8 nucleotides align to TRBD1. V was clipped by 3 bases and J by 4 bases; unmatched bases: 8. Germline assignment: CDR1 SGHAT and CDR2 FQNNGV. CDR3 length equals 15 residues. DNA of the CDR3: TGTGCCAGCAGCTTCGCACAGGGGGATCGGTACGAGCAGTACTTC. The encoded protein is CASSFAQGDRYEQYF.

The rearrangement uses TRBV5-1 and TRBJ2-3; TRBD2 matches at 9 bases. The V gene's germline CDR1 is SGHRS and CDR2 YFSETQ. This CDR3 comprises 16 residues. V lost 3 bases, J lost 5 bases, and 10 bases stayed unmatched. CDR3 loop: CASSWRTSEGKDTQYF. CDR3 DNA sequence: TGCGCCAGCAGCTGGAGGACTAGCGAAGGTAAAGATACGCAGTATTTT.

The V and J genes are TRBV7-9 and TRBJ2-1; weak D call: TRBD2 (5 bases). Germline values: CDR1 SEHNR, CDR2 FQNEAQ (reference sequence). CDR3 length equals 13 residues. Trimming took off 8 bases at V and 8 bases at J, with 16 bases between the two ends. CDR3 residues: CASGYEGPDEQFF. The CDR3 DNA reads as TGTGCCAGCGGCTATGAGGGCCCGGATGAGCAGTTCTTC.

The CDR3 protein is CASSLRRTGLSPLHF. CDR3 coding DNA: TGCGCCAGCAGTCTTAGGAGGACAGGTCTTTCACCCCTCCACTTT. The chain links TRBV23-1 to TRBJ1-6; 7 bases agree with TRBD1. TRBV23-1 is an ORF, and what it does is uncertain. With V trimmed by 4 bases and J by 9 bases, 9 bases remained unmatched. CDR3 length: 15 amino acids.

J is TRBJ2-7 and V is TRBV4-3; the D gene is possibly TRBD1 (6 bases). The CDR3 has 16 amino acids. The V end was cut by 0 bases, the J end by 2 bases, with 14 bases between. The V gene's germline CDR1 is LGHNA and CDR2 YSLEER. The CDR3 is CASSQDGQGFTYEQYF. The CDR3 nucleotides read TGCGCCAGCAGCCAAGATGGCCAGGGGTTCACCTACGAGCAGTACTTC.

V gene TRBV4-1 combines with J gene TRBJ2-5, with TRBD1 matching over 8 bases. V trimming: 3 bases; J trimming: 5 bases; junction bases outside the gene matches: 2. CDR3 length equals 13 residues. Germline V CDR1 and CDR2: MGHRA, YSYEKL. The CDR3 is CASSQRQGETQYF. The CDR3, as DNA: TGCGCCAGCAGCCAGAGACAGGGGGAGACCCAGTACTTC.

The V and J genes are TRBV6-6 and TRBJ1-4; D is perhaps TRBD1 (6 bases). The CDR3 totals 15 residues. The germline CDR1 and CDR2 sequences are MNHNY and SVGAGI (reference sequence). Trimming took off 4 bases at V and 1 base at J, with 10 bases between the two ends. In DNA form, the CDR3 reads TGTGCCAGCAGTTCCCGGACAGAAACTAATGAAAAACTGTTTTTT. Its translation: CASSSRTETNEKLFF.

This clone was counted a few times. V gene TRBV4-3 combines with J gene TRBJ1-2; D gene uncertain. Germline V CDR1 and CDR2: LGHNA, YSLEER. Trimming took 0 bases from V and 8 from J, leaving 22 bases between them. The CDR3 totals 17 residues. CDR3 sequence (DNA): TGCGCCAGCAGCCAAGAAGTCCTTGCTTCCAGGAAGATGGGCTACACCTTC. Translated, it gives CASSQEVLASRKMGYTF.